The next 23 T cell receptor beta chains were all read from a single sample in a study of T cell repertoires in cytomegalovirus infection. These receptors lack a known antigen. MiXCR was run by TCRdb on the reads, yielding one entry per CDR3 protein. Of fewer than 1,000,000 distinct CDR3 sequences listed, about a third are singletons. This specimen was cultured CD8+ T cells from PBMCs, taken from culture after CMV antigen stimulation. The receptors originated from a human donor in good health (CMV status not recorded). Some clones in this sample may be carry-over from other donors' samples.

J is TRBJ2-2 and V is TRBV9; perhaps TRBD1 as D (6 bases). Looked up from germline, CDR1 is SGDLS and CDR2 is YYNGEE. The CDR3 spans 16 residues. Trimming pared 4 bases from V and 4 bases from J, leaving 17 bases between. CDR3 region: CASSPSPGTSTGELFF. The CDR3 DNA reads as TGTGCCAGCAGCCCCTCCCCTGGGACATCCACCGGGGAGCTGTTTTTT.

This rearrangement joins TRBV28 to TRBJ1-2; 7 nucleotides line up with TRBD1. Germline values: CDR1 MDHEN, CDR2 SYDVKM. V was pared by 8 bases and J by 4 bases, with 7 bases of the junction left unmatched. CDR3 size: 13 residues. The CDR3 is CASGSGQSYGYTF. CDR3 sequence (DNA): TGTGCCAGCGGGTCGGGACAGTCCTATGGCTACACCTTC.

This clonotype was picked up many times. The chain is built from TRBV6-2 or TRBV6-3 and TRBJ2-5; 8 bases line up with TRBD2. J lost 4 bases, V lost 3 bases, and 7 bases had no gene match. This CDR3 is built from 15 residues. The germline gives CDR1 MNHEY, CDR2 SVGEGT. The CDR3 nucleotides are TGTGCCAGCAGTTATGGCGGGGCGGGGGGAGAGACCCAGTACTTC. It codes for CASSYGGAGGETQYF.

This clonotype has just a few counts. The gene calls are TRBV28 and TRBJ1-5; the match to TRBD1 covers 7 bases. The CDR3 extends over 12 amino acids. V trimming: 9 bases; J trimming: 9 bases; junction bases outside the gene matches: 8. Looked up from germline, CDR1 is MDHEN and CDR2 is SYDVKM. The CDR3 coding sequence is TGTGCCAGTACAGGGGCCGGGGTGCCCCAGCATTTT. Translation gives CASTGAGVPQHF.

This clonotype was seen a single time. Being one base from a much bigger clone, this may be a read error. The chain joins TRBV7-1 to TRBJ2-7, with 7 nucleotides matching TRBD1. TRBV7-1 qualifies as an ORF whose function is uncertain. CDR3 length: 15 amino acids. With V trimmed by 5 bases and J by 2 bases, 9 bases remained unmatched. The CDR3 DNA reads as TGTGCCAGCAGCCCCCCCGGACAGGCGCCCTACGAGCAGTACTTC. Protein: CASSPPGQAPYEQYF.

This clonotype was detected a few times. The chain has TRBV19 and TRBJ2-5; a weak D match, TRBD2 (6 bases). CDR1 and CDR2 from the germline V gene are LNHDA and SQIVND (reference sequence). The V and J ends lost 3 bases and 2 bases respectively, with 13 bases between them. CDR3 length: 15 residues. CDR3 bases: TGTGCCAGTAGTATCCAGGTGGGGGGTCAAGAGACCCAGTACTTC. Translated, it gives CASSIQVGGQETQYF.

This clonotype was observed a handful of times. The chain combines TRBV6-5 with TRBJ2-7; TRBD1 might be the D (6 bases). CDR1 MNHEY and CDR2 SVGAGI come from the germline V gene. There are 13 residues in the CDR3. The germline V and J ends were trimmed by 0 bases and 4 bases, with 7 bases remaining between them. Here the CDR3 reads CASSYSTGYEQYF. The CDR3 nucleotides read TGTGCCAGCAGTTACTCCACAGGGTACGAGCAGTACTTC.

V and J are TRBV5-5 and TRBJ2-1; D may be TRBD2 (6 bases). The CDR3 sequence is 15 residues long. Trimming took 4 bases from V and 6 from J, leaving 17 bases between them. The germline V gene has CDR1 SGHKS and CDR2 YYEKEE (reference sequence). The CDR3 nucleotides are TGTGCCAGCAGCCGCGGGACCGCAGAGTTCAATGAGCAGTTCTTC. As protein: CASSRGTAEFNEQFF.

The chain employs TRBV11-2 and TRBJ2-2; the D gene could be TRBD1 or TRBD2 (5 bases each). CDR1 is SGHAT and CDR2 is FQNNGV in the germline V gene. CDR3 length: 15 amino acids. With 10 bases removed from V and 2 bases from J, the gap between germline ends came to 17 bases. The CDR3 reads CATPPRDRNTGELFF. CDR3 coding DNA: TGTGCCACGCCTCCCCGGGACCGCAACACCGGGGAGCTGTTTTTT.

The chain is built from TRBV5-4 and TRBJ2-3; 12 nucleotides line up with TRBD2. CDR3 length equals 15 residues. CDR1 is SGHNT, CDR2 YYREEE, per germline (reference sequence). Trimming removed 4 bases from V and 5 bases from J; junction bases left unmatched: 5. DNA of the CDR3: TGTGCCAGCAGCAAGAGGACTAGCGGGGAAGATACGCAGTATTTT. As protein: CASSKRTSGEDTQYF.

This clonotype was detected a few times. The chain links TRBV7-9 to TRBJ1-2; 7 bases agree with TRBD1. This CDR3 is 16 amino acids long. Germline lookup yields CDR1 SEHNR and CDR2 FQNEAQ (reference sequence). The V and J ends lost 4 bases and 2 bases, in that order; junction bases with no gene match: 10. CDR3 nucleotide sequence: TGTGCCAGCAGCTCCCGGGACAGAGGCTGGAACTATGGCTACACCTTC. Translated: CASSSRDRGWNYGYTF.

The chain couples TRBV5-4 to TRBJ2-7; 7 bases line up with TRBD1. Germline trimming cut 3 bases from V and 7 bases from J; bases unmatched to any gene: 7. Germline values: CDR1 SGHNT, CDR2 YYREEE (reference sequence). The CDR3 has 13 residues. CDR3: CASSSTGILEQYF. The CDR3 DNA follows: TGTGCCAGCAGCTCGACAGGGATACTTGAGCAGTACTTC.

With regard to this clonotype: A much larger clone lies a single base off, so this may be a read error. The chain combines TRBV3-1 with TRBJ2-5, with D unclear. The CDR3 consists of 14 residues. Germline lookup yields CDR1 LGHDT and CDR2 YNNKEL (reference sequence). V lost 4 bases to trimming and J lost 0 bases, with 9 bases between them. As DNA, the CDR3 is TGTGCCAGCAGCCGAGTGCGGAACCAAGAGACCCAGTACTTC. As protein: CASSRVRNQETQYF.

This clonotype was seen only a few times. A junction end diverges from the germline sequence, so it may reflect a read error. The V gene is TRBV7-9, the J gene TRBJ2-5, with 9 positions matching TRBD2. Per germline, CDR1 SEHNR and CDR2 FQNEAQ (reference sequence). CDR3 length equals 11 residues. CDR3 sequence (DNA): TGTGCCAGCAGATCGAGCGGGGGGCATGACTTC. Translating gives CASRSSGGHDF.

The chain couples TRBV9 to TRBJ2-1; 8 bases fit TRBD2. The CDR3 is made up of 13 amino acids. From germline, CDR1 is SGDLS and CDR2 YYNGEE. Trimming cost V 2 bases and J 6 bases; bases outside gene matches: 1. The CDR3 protein is CASSVSGVNEQFF. DNA of the CDR3: TGTGCCAGCAGCGTTAGCGGGGTCAATGAGCAGTTCTTC.

The rearrangement uses TRBV7-6 and TRBJ1-3; D gene ambiguous. CDR1 and CDR2 from the germline V gene are SGHVS and FNYEAQ. Between the trimmed V and J ends, which lost 2 bases and 0 bases, there was a span of 8 bases. This CDR3 has 15 amino acids. The CDR3 here is CASSLRRGSGNTIYF. The DNA of the CDR3 is TGTGCCAGCAGCTTAAGACGGGGCTCTGGAAACACCATATATTTT.

The chain joins TRBV6-5 to TRBJ2-7; weak D call: TRBD1 (6 bases). The V and J ends lost 4 bases and 7 bases respectively, with 17 bases between them. This CDR3 contains 14 residues. Germline V gene lookup returns CDR1 MNHEY and CDR2 SVGAGI. CDR3 region: CASSLTTGDKEQYF. CDR3 nucleotides: TGTGCCAGCAGTTTAACGACAGGAGACAAGGAGCAGTACTTC.

This clonotype was counted many times. The CDR3 protein is CASSLAGQGPNSPLHF. The CDR3 DNA reads as TGTGCCAGCAGCTTGGCCGGACAGGGGCCCAATTCACCCCTCCACTTT. The V call is TRBV5-4, the J call TRBJ1-6; 9 positions match TRBD1. The CDR3 is 16 amino acids. The germline V gene encodes CDR1 SGHNT and CDR2 YYREEE (reference sequence). V dropped 0 bases and J dropped 7; count of bases not matched to a gene: 5.

The rearrangement joins TRBV12-3 or TRBV12-4 to TRBJ1-2; D is possibly TRBD1 (6 bases). CDR3 length: 15 amino acids. V was trimmed by 4 bases and J by 3 bases, leaving 15 bases between them. The CDR3: CASSSPGVRDYGYTF. As DNA, the CDR3 is TGTGCCAGCAGTTCCCCAGGGGTTAGAGACTATGGCTACACCTTC.

This clonotype was recorded a few times. The chain combines TRBV29-1 with TRBJ1-1; D unclear. CDR1 SQVTM and CDR2 ANQGSEA come from the germline V gene. The CDR3 is 12 amino acids. V lost 7 bases and J 1 base, leaving 10 bases between the germline ends. For the CDR3, the DNA is TGCAGCGGTTGGTCAGAGAACACTGAAGCTTTCTTT. Protein: CSGWSENTEAFF.

This clonotype was found a few times. J is TRBJ2-1 and V is TRBV10-3, with TRBD2 matching over 11 bases. From germline, CDR1 is ENHRY and CDR2 SYGVKD. The CDR3 loop spans 16 amino acids. J lost 0 bases, V lost 2 bases, and 0 bases had no gene match. Here the CDR3 reads CAISETSGSSYNEQFF. CDR3 nucleotide sequence: TGTGCCATCAGTGAGACTAGCGGGAGCTCCTACAATGAGCAGTTCTTC.

This clonotype came up many times. The rearrangement uses TRBV24-1 and TRBJ2-1; D may be TRBD1 (6 bases). V was pared by 3 bases and J by 0 bases, with 11 bases between. Germline V gene lookup returns CDR1 KGHDR and CDR2 SFDVKD. The CDR3 loop spans 16 amino acids. CDR3 protein: CATSDATGSSYNEQFF. The CDR3 DNA follows: TGTGCCACCAGTGATGCGACAGGCAGCTCCTACAATGAGCAGTTCTTC.

This clonotype appeared a few times. The rearrangement uses TRBV7-9 and TRBJ1-2; the D gene is possibly TRBD1 (5 bases). The CDR3 runs 16 residues. The ends were cut back, 3 bases at V and 6 bases at J, with 20 bases in the middle. Germline CDR1 SEHNR, CDR2 FQNEAQ (reference sequence). DNA for the CDR3: TGTGCCAGCAGCTTTCCCTCCCGGGGGAGGGCGGATGGCTACACCTTC. Protein: CASSFPSRGRADGYTF.